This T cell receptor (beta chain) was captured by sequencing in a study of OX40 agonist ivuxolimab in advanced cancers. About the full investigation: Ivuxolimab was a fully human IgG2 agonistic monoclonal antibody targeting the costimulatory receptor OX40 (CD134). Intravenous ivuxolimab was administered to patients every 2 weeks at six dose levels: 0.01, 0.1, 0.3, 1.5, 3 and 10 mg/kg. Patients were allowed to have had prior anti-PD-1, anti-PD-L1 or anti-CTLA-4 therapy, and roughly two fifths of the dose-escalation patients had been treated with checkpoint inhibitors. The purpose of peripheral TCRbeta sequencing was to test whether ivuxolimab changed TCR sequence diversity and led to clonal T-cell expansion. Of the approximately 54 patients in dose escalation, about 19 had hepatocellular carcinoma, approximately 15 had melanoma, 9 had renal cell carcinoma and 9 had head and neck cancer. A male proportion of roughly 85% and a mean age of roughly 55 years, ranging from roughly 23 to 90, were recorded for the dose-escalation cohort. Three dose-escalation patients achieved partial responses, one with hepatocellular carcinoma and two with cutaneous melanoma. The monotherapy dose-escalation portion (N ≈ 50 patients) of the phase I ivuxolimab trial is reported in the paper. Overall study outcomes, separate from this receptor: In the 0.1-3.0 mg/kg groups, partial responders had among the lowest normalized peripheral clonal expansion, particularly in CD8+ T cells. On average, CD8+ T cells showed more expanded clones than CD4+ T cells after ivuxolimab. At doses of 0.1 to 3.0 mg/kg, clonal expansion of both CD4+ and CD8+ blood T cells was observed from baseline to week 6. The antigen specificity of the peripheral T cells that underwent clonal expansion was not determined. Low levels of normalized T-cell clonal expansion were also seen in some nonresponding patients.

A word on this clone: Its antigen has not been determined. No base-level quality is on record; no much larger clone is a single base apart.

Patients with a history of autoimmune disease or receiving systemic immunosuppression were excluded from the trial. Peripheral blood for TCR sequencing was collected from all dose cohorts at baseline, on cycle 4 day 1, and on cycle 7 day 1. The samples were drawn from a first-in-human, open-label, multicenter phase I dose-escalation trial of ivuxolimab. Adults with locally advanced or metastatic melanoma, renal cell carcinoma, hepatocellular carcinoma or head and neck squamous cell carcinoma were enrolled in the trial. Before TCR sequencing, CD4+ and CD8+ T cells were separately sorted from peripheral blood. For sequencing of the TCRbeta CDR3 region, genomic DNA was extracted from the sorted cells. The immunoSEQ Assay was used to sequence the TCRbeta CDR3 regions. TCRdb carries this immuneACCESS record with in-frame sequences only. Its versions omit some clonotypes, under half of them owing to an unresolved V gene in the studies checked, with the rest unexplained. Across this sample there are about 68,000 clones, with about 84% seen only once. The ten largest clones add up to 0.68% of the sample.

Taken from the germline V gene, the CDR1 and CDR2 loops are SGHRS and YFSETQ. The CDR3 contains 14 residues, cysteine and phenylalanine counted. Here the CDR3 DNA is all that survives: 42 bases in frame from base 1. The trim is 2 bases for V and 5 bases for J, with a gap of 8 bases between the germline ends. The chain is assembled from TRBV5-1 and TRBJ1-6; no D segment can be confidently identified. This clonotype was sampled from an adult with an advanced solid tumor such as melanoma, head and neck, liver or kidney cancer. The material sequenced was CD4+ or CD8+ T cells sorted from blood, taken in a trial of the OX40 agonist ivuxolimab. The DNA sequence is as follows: TGCGCCAGCAGCTTACAAGGAAATAATTCACCCCTCCACTTT. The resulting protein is CASSLQGNNSPLHF.